This T cell receptor (beta chain) was captured in a study of T cell changes during pregnancy in multiple sclerosis. This CDR3 is built from 14 residues. Germline assignment: CDR1 SGHDT and CDR2 YYEEEE. Trimming left V 2 bases short and J 3 bases short, with 9 bases between. Produced via immunoSEQ multiplex PCR; TCRdb's table is partial and in-frame only. The sample records 65,000 to 90,000 clones, approximately 92% being singletons. The sequence derives from a female donor with multiple sclerosis, enrolled in a pregnancy study. This sample comprised peripheral blood, obtained before pregnancy. The genes are TRBV5-6 and TRBJ1-5; maybe TRBD1 (6 bases). In DNA form, the CDR3 reads TGTGCCAGCAGCTTAAGGACAGTCAATCAGCCCCAGCATTTT. Translated: CASSLRTVNQPQHF.